What follows are 11 T cell receptor beta chains derived from one specimen sequenced in a study of CD8 T cells in ankylosing spondylitis. Whole-study findings and limits: Made up of eight highly homologous variants, a TCR beta motif appeared characteristic of ankylosing spondylitis blood.

Which antigens these TCRs recognize remains unknown. Using its own MiXCR run on the 5' RACE reads, TCRdb lists one record per CDR3 protein. The sample includes about 420,000 distinct CDR3 sequences, more than 20% of them seen just once. Source material: blood, either unsorted or a sorted T cell fraction (not recorded which). These receptors came from a male donor with ankylosing spondylitis.

This chain uses TRBV6-2 or TRBV6-3 with TRBJ1-5; 12 bases are a match to TRBD1. Germline V gives CDR1 MNHEY, CDR2 SVGEGT. CDR3 length: 14 residues. V gave up 5 bases and J gave up 6 bases; unmatched junction bases: 2. CDR3 loop: CASSRDRGPQPQHF. CDR3 coding DNA: TGTGCCAGCAGTCGGGACAGGGGGCCTCAGCCCCAGCATTTT.

This chain links TRBV20-1 with TRBJ2-1; 8 bases align to TRBD2. The germline V gene encodes CDR1 DFQATT and CDR2 SNEGSKA (reference sequence). V was clipped by 0 bases and J by 7 bases; unmatched bases: 8. The CDR3 is 15 amino acids. The CDR3 loop reads CSARDLAGLWNEQFF. The DNA for the CDR3 is TGCAGTGCTAGAGACCTAGCGGGCCTGTGGAATGAGCAGTTCTTC.

This clonotype was observed a handful of times. One junction end disagrees with the germline gene, perhaps due to a read error. The chain employs TRBV2 and TRBJ2-3; the match to TRBD1 covers 7 bases. Germline assignment: CDR1 SNHLY and CDR2 FYNNEI. This CDR3 comprises 15 residues. The CDR3, as DNA: TGTGCCAGCAGTGAAGGGGTCTCGCCAGGGGGAGAGAACGATTTT. The encoded protein is CASSEGVSPGGENDF.

This clonotype was found a few times. The CDR3 bases are TGTGCCAGCAGCTTCGACAGTGTGGGTAGGGAGGCCAACGTCCTGACTTTC. It is translated as CASSFDSVGREANVLTF. V gene TRBV5-6 combines with J gene TRBJ2-6; the D gene is possibly TRBD1 (5 bases). In germline, CDR1 is SGHDT, CDR2 YYEEEE. The V end lost 2 bases, the J end lost 6 bases, and 18 bases lay between the germline ends. The CDR3 loop spans 17 amino acids.

V gene TRBV5-5 combines with J gene TRBJ2-3; 12 bases line up with TRBD2. The CDR3 spans 16 residues. CDR1 is SGHKS, CDR2 YYEKEE, per germline (reference sequence). The trim removed 4 bases at V and 3 bases at J, leaving 6 bases unmatched. Written as DNA, the CDR3 is TGTGCCAGCAGCAGCCCGCTAGCGGGAGGGACAGATACGCAGTATTTT. Residues: CASSSPLAGGTDTQYF.

This chain joins TRBV27 and TRBJ2-1; D gene unclear. The CDR3 runs to 12 residues. V gave up 8 bases and J gave up 6 bases, with 11 bases separating them. Germline V lookup: CDR1 MNHEY, CDR2 SMNVEV (reference sequence). The DNA for the CDR3 is TGTGCCAGCGCATATAACTTCAATGAGCAGTTCTTC. It is translated as CASAYNFNEQFF.

CDR3 coding DNA: TGCGCCAGCAGCTTTTTCTCCGGGGTCTACGAGCAGTACTTC. It specifies CASSFFSGVYEQYF. The chain recombines TRBV5-1 with TRBJ2-7, with D possibly matching TRBD2 (5 bases). The V end was cut by 2 bases, the J end by 3 bases, with 12 bases between. Germline V gene lookup returns CDR1 SGHRS and CDR2 YFSETQ. The CDR3 is made up of 14 amino acids.

This chain uses TRBV28 with TRBJ2-4; maybe TRBD2 (5 bases). The CDR3 totals 17 residues. Trimming took 5 bases from V and 7 from J, leaving 24 bases between them. Germline CDR1 MDHEN, CDR2 SYDVKM. In DNA, the CDR3 is TGTGCCAGCAGTCCTTCCGGCAGGCTAGCCCGGCGGAACATTCAGTACTTC. Amino acids: CASSPSGRLARRNIQYF.

The chain combines TRBV12-3 or TRBV12-4 with TRBJ1-3; D gene ambiguous. V lost 7 bases to trimming and J lost 6 bases, with 7 bases between them. This CDR3 is 11 amino acids long. CDR3: CASTGVNTIYF. CDR3 nucleotide sequence: TGTGCCAGCACCGGGGTAAACACCATATATTTT.

This clonotype was observed a handful of times. The chain uses TRBV6-1 and TRBJ1-5; D is ambiguous. Trimming left V 6 bases short and J 1 base short, with 13 bases between. Looked up from germline, CDR1 is MNHNS and CDR2 is SASEGT. CDR3 length: 15 amino acids. This chain's CDR3 is CASRQGRMSNQPQHF. CDR3 coding DNA: TGTGCCAGCAGACAAGGGCGGATGAGCAATCAGCCCCAGCATTTT.

This clonotype was seen more than once but under ten times. The chain is built from TRBV30 and TRBJ1-1; no clear D gene. Trimming removed 2 bases at V and 1 base at J, with 8 bases between. The CDR3 is made up of 13 amino acids. Germline values: CDR1 GTSNPN, CDR2 SVGIG (reference sequence). Here the CDR3 reads CAWSSHQNTEAFF. The CDR3 region has the DNA TGTGCCTGGAGTAGCCACCAGAACACTGAAGCTTTCTTT.